The clone carrying this TCR beta chain was detected a few times. Its antigen is still unknown. This probably arose from a read error, given a far larger clone one base away. Sequencing targeted expressed TCRB transcripts, as all isolated RNA had been reverse transcribed. The data were produced by immunoSEQ multiplex PCR, yet TCRdb's version contains in-frame clones alone and is incomplete. This table holds 120,000 or so clones, 15% to 20% found once. The sample belongs to a study of beta chain features in type 1 diabetes. This CDR3 region has 16 residues. From germline, CDR1 is SQVTM and CDR2 ANQGSEA. V lost 5 bases, J lost 0 bases, and 19 bases lay in between. Study conclusions and caveats: In all four CD4+ subsets, TCRB CDR3 length was significantly, moderately reduced in type 1 diabetes. When VDJ junctions were examined, type 1 diabetes patients showed fewer insertions and more deletions.

The material sequenced was central memory CD4+ T cells from blood. This sequence joins TRBV29-1 and TRBJ1-1, with D possibly matching TRBD1 (5 bases). The receptor's source is a man aged 18 to 29 with type 1 diabetes. CDR3 loop: CSVKPGWVMMNTEAFF. The CDR3 nucleotides are TGCAGCGTTAAACCAGGGTGGGTGATGATGAACACTGAAGCTTTCTTT.